The rows below give T cell receptor beta chains drawn from one sample of a study of neoadjuvant anti-PD-1 for oral cavity cancer. Data came from immunoSEQ multiplex PCR; TCRdb stores just in-frame clones and leaves some out. This sample carries 10,000 or so clones, about 66% of them seen once, and the ten largest clones take roughly 8.3%. Sequencing used tumor tissue, obtained before nivolumab (anti-PD-1) treatment. Receptors originate from a person between 40 and 85 years old with oral cavity squamous cell carcinoma. CDR3s leave out the opening cysteine and the closing phenylalanine or tryptophan. Expanded clones are given a class, and other clones once, few, many or no size at all.

>once|TRBJ2-5|TRBV30
AWKTDQETQY
>few|TRBJ2-1|TRBV7-9
ASSLDRGTHSYNEQF
>-|TRBJ1-5|TRBV7-6
ASSLMADRSNQPQH
>few|TRBJ2-1|TRBV5-4
ASSPTGLGNEQF
>-|TRBJ1-1|TRBV30
AWSVGGLTEAF
>few|TRBJ1-2|TRBV4-1
ASSPGQLDYGYT
>once|TRBJ1-2|TRBV2
ASSPTGGWYGYT
>few|TRBJ2-7|TRBV7-3
ASSYDSSGSYEQY
>few|TRBJ2-7|TRBV28
ASSLGHSYEQY
>-|TRBJ1-1|TRBV4-1
ASSTRLGQQEAF
>few|TRBJ2-7|TRBV5-1
ASSQGLAGAAYEQY
>-|TRBJ2-7|TRBV5-4
ASSLVKRTGGVEQY
>-|TRBJ1-5|TRBV6-4
ASSPQRDQPQH
>-|TRBJ1-3|TRBV6-1
ASSRGPTGNTIY
>few|TRBJ2-1|TRBV6-1
ASSQDFFSSYNEQF
>-|TRBJ2-3|TRBV5-1
ASSWQGTDTQY
>-|TRBJ2-7|TRBV29-1
SAKTHSYEQY
>-|TRBJ2-3|TRBV28
ASSLNPRASDTQY
>-|TRBJ2-5|TRBV7-9
ASSLMGETQY
>-|TRBJ1-2|TRBV5-1
ASSSRTGTGYGYT
>-|TRBJ1-2|TRBV6-1
ASSGGTGYT
>-|TRBJ1-4|TRBV30
AWSVRWGVEKLF
>-|TRBJ2-3|TRBV5-1
ASSSNVGGTDTQY
>-|TRBJ1-2|TRBV6-5
ASSRLGTVNYGYT
>few|TRBJ2-7|TRBV10-2
ASSEGYHEQY
>few|TRBJ1-1|TRBV7-9
ASRRTDLSTEAF
>few|TRBJ2-6|TRBV5-1
ASCPDRAGANVLT
>-|TRBJ2-7|TRBV5-1
ASSPNPGQSSYEQY
>-|TRBJ2-7|TRBV10-2
ASSVTGASYEQY
>few|TRBJ2-1|TRBV7-9
ASSSGGALGSGNEQF
>-|TRBJ2-4|TRBV5-4
ASSLAAGGAPAKNIQY
>-|TRBJ2-3|TRBV30
AWSDLGLSTDTQY
>once|TRBJ2-3|TRBV27
ASSLWASVGGSATDTQY
>-|TRBJ2-7|TRBV2
ASSAWTGAEQY
>-|TRBJ2-2|TRBV7-6
ASSQLAGGPNTGELF
>few|TRBJ2-7|TRBV11-3
ASSPPRYEQY
>few|TRBJ2-7|TRBV28
ASSLGDRGYEQY
>-|TRBJ2-3|TRBV6-5
ASSYQGALTDTQY
>-|TRBJ1-4|TRBV5-4
ASSLKNEKLF
>-|TRBJ2-6|TRBV27
ASRTDLTRPGANVLT
>once|TRBJ2-2|TRBV11-2
ASSFRGTSTGELF
>few|TRBJ2-7|TRBV5-1
ASSIHRDEQY
>few|TRBJ1-2|TRBV7-3
ASSLTGGSFDGYT
>-|TRBJ2-5|TRBV5-6
ASSFLAGGRETQY
>-|TRBJ2-7|TRBV19
ASSSIYEQY
>-|TRBJ1-1|TRBV25-1
ASSEAANTEAF
>few|TRBJ1-3|TRBV5-4
ASSLGGGYSGNTIY
>-|TRBJ2-7|TRBV6-5
ASTSDWSYEQY
>few|TRBJ1-2|TRBV5-1
ASSLDAVGRGYGYT
>few|TRBJ1-2|TRBV6-1
ASNWRLNYGYT
>-|TRBJ1-2|TRBV2
ASTSGLRGGYT
>few|TRBJ1-5|TRBV19
ASRPTGGNQPQH